This T cell receptor beta chain comes out of a study of tissue T cells after allogeneic stem cell transplantation. Study-wide background: Of the grafts for graft-versus-host disease patients, four were unmodified and three CD34-selected. All graft-versus-host disease patients had gastrointestinal involvement and received several lines of directed therapy.

In its sample, this clone was seen once. Libraries were prepared by immunoSEQ multiplex PCR; TCRdb keeps only in-frame clonotypes and omits some of them. The table records fewer than 30,000 clones, around 86% of them present only once. This sample comprised blood, obtained before transplantation. The source is a woman between 18 and 55 years old who later had graft-versus-host disease after an allogeneic stem cell transplant.

Written as DNA, the CDR3 is TGCGCCAGCAGCCGGGGCGACACCCACGCCTACGAGCAGTACTTC. It translates to CASSRGDTHAYEQYF. The chain recombines TRBV5-1 with TRBJ2-7; TRBD1 or TRBD2 may be the D gene (5 bases each). Trimming left V 4 bases short and J 2 bases short, with 16 bases between. The V gene's germline CDR1 is SGHRS and CDR2 YFSETQ. The CDR3 is made up of 15 amino acids.